These 31 T cell receptor beta chains came from one sample sequenced in a study of T cells in localized non-small cell lung cancer. The protocol was immunoSEQ multiplex PCR, while the TCRdb copy is restricted to in-frame clones and leaves out a portion. The data hold roughly 70,000 clones, with approximately 87% observed a single time. Sequences were derived from peripheral blood, sampled before any cancer treatment. The receptors come from a male donor at least 60 years old with stage III squamous cell lung carcinoma.

In this sample, this clone turned up a few times. The rearrangement uses TRBV5-6 and TRBJ2-5, with TRBD2 identical over 7 bases. This CDR3 region has 15 residues. The germline V gene has CDR1 SGHDT and CDR2 YYEEEE. J gave up 1 base and V 0 bases, and 3 bases lay outside the gene matches. CDR3 loop: CASSLVGGGQETQYF. The CDR3 DNA follows: TGTGCCAGCAGCTTGGTGGGCGGGGGCCAAGAGACCCAGTACTTC.

This chain uses TRBV6-5 with TRBJ2-5, with D perhaps matching TRBD1 (6 bases). The CDR3 is made up of 13 amino acids. Germline V gives CDR1 MNHEY, CDR2 SVGAGI. Trimming stripped 2 bases from V and 7 bases from J, with 11 bases between. CDR3 sequence reads: CASSYGTGRTQYF. In nucleotides, the CDR3 is TGTGCCAGCAGTTACGGCACAGGGAGGACCCAGTACTTC.

J is TRBJ1-4 and V is TRBV7-9, with 7 bases lining up with TRBD1. V gave up 6 bases and J gave up 2 bases; unmatched junction bases: 6. The CDR3 length is 15 residues. Looked up from germline, CDR1 is SEHNR and CDR2 is FQNEAQ (reference sequence). The CDR3 sequence: CASSYLQGTNEKLFF. In DNA form, the CDR3 reads TGTGCCAGCAGTTACTTACAGGGGACTAATGAAAAACTGTTTTTT.

The chain is built from TRBV6-5 and TRBJ2-3; tentatively, D is TRBD2 (6 bases). The germline V gene has CDR1 MNHEY and CDR2 SVGAGI. V lost 3 bases and J lost 0, with 13 bases in between. The CDR3 is 16 amino acids. DNA of the CDR3: TGTGCCAGCAGTTATTTTCGGGGGATGAGCACAGATACGCAGTATTTT. Protein product: CASSYFRGMSTDTQYF.

V is TRBV10-1 and J is TRBJ1-2; maybe TRBD1 (5 bases). Trimming left V 0 bases short and J 6 bases short, with 8 bases between. There are 13 residues in the CDR3. Per germline, CDR1 WNHNN and CDR2 SYGVQD (reference sequence). This CDR3 is CASSESWGDGYTF. The CDR3 region has the DNA TGCGCCAGCAGTGAGTCGTGGGGGGATGGCTACACCTTC.

This chain uses TRBV7-2 with TRBJ2-4; 8 nucleotides align to TRBD2. The J segment lost 5 bases and the V segment lost 3 bases, leaving 3 bases of the junction unmatched. Germline CDR1 is SGHTA and CDR2 is FQGNSA. The CDR3 runs 14 residues. The CDR3 sequence: CASSLGLGQNIQYF. CDR3 DNA sequence: TGTGCCAGCAGCTTGGGACTAGGTCAAAACATTCAGTACTTC.

This rearrangement joins TRBV5-1 to TRBJ1-2, with 8 bases that match TRBD1. This CDR3 contains 15 residues. Germline trimming cut 3 bases from V and 4 bases from J; bases unmatched to any gene: 8. Germline V lookup: CDR1 SGHRS, CDR2 YFSETQ. The CDR3 region is CASSWQGQDPYGYTF. In DNA form, the CDR3 reads TGCGCCAGCAGCTGGCAGGGACAGGACCCCTATGGCTACACCTTC.

The chain joins TRBV6-6 to TRBJ1-3; D is uncertain. CDR1 is MNHNY, CDR2 SVGAGI, per germline (reference sequence). This CDR3 is built from 15 residues. V lost 1 base, J lost 4 bases, and 11 bases lay in between. Here the CDR3 DNA reads TGTGCCAGCAGTTACTTTGACTCGGGGGGAAACACCATATATTTT. Its protein is CASSYFDSGGNTIYF.

The chain carries TRBV5-8 and TRBJ2-6, with D hard to call. Germline CDR1 SGHTS, CDR2 YDEGEE. V lost 1 base and J 4 bases, leaving 6 bases between the germline ends. The CDR3 totals 14 residues. DNA for the CDR3: TGTGCCAGCAGCTTGCTTTTCGGGGCCAACGTCCTGACTTTC. The encoded protein is CASSLLFGANVLTF. Together with reference TRBV5-8 and TRBJ2-6, the CDR3 gives the full variable domain: EAGVTQSPTHLIKTRGQQATLRCSPISGHTSVYWYQQALGLGLQFLLWYDEGEERNRGNFPPRFSGRQFPNYSSELNVNALELEDSALYLCASSLLFGANVLTFGAGSRLTVL.

As for this clone: Different DNA sequences within this sample yield the same CDR3. V and J are TRBV7-2 and TRBJ1-1; D ambiguous. The CDR3 spans 13 residues. Trimming cost V 2 bases and J 1 base, with 5 bases left between them. The germline gives CDR1 SGHTA, CDR2 FQGNSA. The CDR3 reads CASSLRANTEAFF. The CDR3 coding sequence is TGTGCCAGCAGCTTAAGAGCGAACACTGAAGCTTTCTTT.

To note about this clone: One junction end disagrees with the germline gene, perhaps due to a read error. The V call is TRBV9, the J call TRBJ1-4; a possible D gene is TRBD1 (5 bases). The germline V gene has CDR1 SGDLS and CDR2 YYNGEE. The CDR3 totals 14 residues. The CDR3: CASSPQGTSEKLFF. The CDR3, as DNA: TGTGCCAGCAGCCCTCAGGGAACTAGTGAAAAACTGTTTTTT.

The chain links TRBV18 to TRBJ1-1, with D unclear. The length of the CDR3 is 14 residues. V lost 6 bases, J lost 4 bases, and 15 bases lay in between. The germline gives CDR1 KGHSH, CDR2 LQKENI. CDR3 in DNA: TGTGCCAGCTCCCCCCTTGGGGAAGGCACTGAAGCTTTCTTT. Its translation: CASSPLGEGTEAFF. Complete variable domain (other parts from reference TRBV18 and TRBJ1-1): NAGVMQNPRHLVRRRGQEARLRCSPMKGHSHVYWYRQLPEEGLKFMVYLQKENIIDESGMPKERFSAEFPKEGPSILRIQQVVRGDSAAYFCASSPLGEGTEAFFGQGTRLTVV.

This clone was counted once. J is TRBJ1-4 and V is TRBV5-1, with 7 bases aligning to TRBD1. J lost 0 bases, V lost 3 bases, and 2 bases had no gene match. CDR1 is SGHRS, CDR2 YFSETQ, per germline. CDR3 length: 15 amino acids. The DNA for the CDR3 is TGCGCCAGCAGCTCCGGGACAGCAACTAATGAAAAACTGTTTTTT. As protein: CASSSGTATNEKLFF.

The chain is built from TRBV18 and TRBJ1-2; unclear D gene. The CDR3 is made up of 14 amino acids. CDR1 is KGHSH, CDR2 LQKENI, per germline. Trimming removed 3 bases from V and 8 bases from J, with 16 bases in between. This chain's CDR3 is CASSPGVRMGGYTF. The CDR3 DNA is TGTGCCAGCTCACCCGGCGTGCGGATGGGGGGCTACACCTTC.

V and J are TRBV5-1 and TRBJ1-5; D remains unclear. There are 17 residues in the CDR3. Trimming pared 0 bases from V and 0 bases from J, leaving 13 bases between. Germline V gene sequence: CDR1 SGHRS, CDR2 YFSETQ. The CDR3 is CASSLGGGSHSNQPQHF. The CDR3 nucleotides read TGCGCCAGCAGCTTGGGTGGAGGGAGCCATAGCAATCAGCCCCAGCATTTT.

This chain connects TRBV6-1 to TRBJ1-1; D remains ambiguous. The CDR3 extends over 12 amino acids. The germline V and J ends were trimmed by 6 bases and 1 base, with 6 bases remaining between them. Germline V gene data show CDR1 as MNHNS and CDR2 as SASEGT. The CDR3 DNA follows: TGTGCCAGCAGGGCTCCGAACACTGAAGCTTTCTTT. Translated, it gives CASRAPNTEAFF.

Comments on this clone: A junction end diverges from the germline sequence, so it may reflect a read error. J is TRBJ1-3 and V is TRBV30; D is undetermined. CDR1 is GTSNPN and CDR2 is SVGIG in the germline V gene (reference sequence). CDR3 length: 15 amino acids. The chain's CDR3 is CAWMHLETFGGTIYF. DNA for the CDR3: TGTGCGTGGATGCATCTCGAAACATTTGGTGGAACCATATATTTT.

The chain carries TRBV6-1 and TRBJ2-7, with 9 bases that match TRBD2. The junction had 8 bases not matched to a gene; V was cut back by 3 bases and J by 5 bases. The CDR3 is 15 residues long. Germline CDR1 is MNHNS and CDR2 is SASEGT. The CDR3 is CASSDRLAGPHEQYV. The CDR3 DNA is TGTGCCAGCAGTGATCGGCTAGCGGGACCCCACGAGCAGTACGTC.

The rearrangement links TRBV5-4 to TRBJ2-3, with 7 bases lining up with TRBD1. Germline V gives CDR1 SGHNT, CDR2 YYREEE (reference sequence). The CDR3 length is 13 residues. The J segment lost 3 bases and the V segment lost 6 bases, leaving 4 bases of the junction unmatched. The CDR3 is CASTMTGTDTQYF. The CDR3 DNA reads as TGTGCCAGCACAATGACAGGGACAGATACGCAGTATTTT.

The chain recombines TRBV6-6 with TRBJ2-5; unclear D gene. V was pared by 7 bases and J by 3 bases, with 6 bases between. The length of the CDR3 is 11 residues. CDR1 and CDR2 from the germline V gene are MNHNY and SVGAGI (reference sequence). This chain's CDR3 is CASTHKETQYF. CDR3 nucleotides: TGTGCCAGCACCCATAAAGAGACCCAGTACTTC.

The chain carries TRBV29-1 and TRBJ2-2; D is perhaps TRBD1 (7 bases). Per the germline V gene, CDR1 is SQVTM and CDR2 is ANQGSEA. The CDR3 loop spans 13 amino acids. Trimming left V 7 bases short and J 5 bases short, with 14 bases between. This CDR3 is CSGNRGGTGELFF. In DNA form, the CDR3 reads TGCAGCGGAAACAGGGGAGGAACCGGGGAGCTGTTTTTT.

V and J are TRBV7-2 and TRBJ2-2; D not resolved. The CDR3 totals 14 residues. The V and J ends lost 1 base and 4 bases respectively, with 7 bases between them. Per the germline V gene, CDR1 is SGHTA and CDR2 is FQGNSA. Written as DNA, the CDR3 is TGTGCCAGCAGCTTAGGTTTGCTCACCGGGGAGCTGTTTTTT. Translating it yields CASSLGLLTGELFF.

V gene TRBV6-5 combines with J gene TRBJ2-2; TRBD1 matches 8 bases. Looked up from germline, CDR1 is MNHEY and CDR2 is SVGAGI. The CDR3 has 13 amino acids. V lost 8 bases and J lost 1; bases outside the gene matches: 0. For the CDR3, the DNA is TGTGCCAGCGGACAGGGGAACACCGGGGAGCTGTTTTTT. This gives the protein CASGQGNTGELFF.

The chain uses TRBV6-6 and TRBJ1-5; D not certain. With 4 bases removed from V and 4 bases from J, the gap between germline ends came to 8 bases. The CDR3 loop spans 13 amino acids. The germline CDR1 and CDR2 sequences are MNHNY and SVGAGI (reference sequence). This CDR3 is CASSLDPNQPQHF. DNA for the CDR3: TGTGCCAGCAGTTTGGACCCGAATCAGCCCCAGCATTTT.

The V call is TRBV11-2, the J call TRBJ2-3, with 9 bases identical to TRBD2. The CDR3 runs 16 residues. In germline, CDR1 is SGHAT, CDR2 FQNNGV. V trimming: 1 base; J trimming: 1 base; junction bases outside the gene matches: 3. CDR3 amino acids: CASSLGSGGRTDTQYF. As DNA, the CDR3 is TGTGCCAGCAGCTTAGGTAGCGGGGGCCGCACAGATACGCAGTATTTT.

The genes are TRBV2 and TRBJ2-1; D uncertain. The CDR3 spans 11 residues. V gave up 3 bases and J gave up 12 bases, with 9 bases separating them. Germline V gives CDR1 SNHLY, CDR2 FYNNEI. The CDR3 reads CASSEVERQFF. The CDR3 region has the DNA TGTGCCAGCAGTGAGGTAGAGAGGCAGTTCTTC.

This rearrangement joins TRBV6-5 to TRBJ2-3; TRBD2 matches 7 bases. The ends lost 7 bases at V and 2 bases at J; junction bases unmatched: 9. CDR3 size: 15 residues. Germline lookup yields CDR1 MNHEY and CDR2 SVGAGI. This CDR3 is CASMGLAVNTDTQYF. The CDR3 DNA sequence: TGTGCCAGCATGGGGCTAGCGGTGAACACAGATACGCAGTATTTT.

CDR3 in amino acids: CAWSSRGQDSPLHF. The CDR3 DNA is TGTGCCTGGAGCTCCAGGGGTCAAGATTCACCCCTCCACTTT. V and J are TRBV30 and TRBJ1-6; possible D gene TRBD1, 6 bases. Trimming took 3 bases from V and 8 from J, leaving 14 bases between them. Germline V lookup: CDR1 GTSNPN, CDR2 SVGIG (reference sequence). The CDR3 sequence is 14 residues long.

V usage is TRBV30 and J usage is TRBJ2-2, with no clear D. Trimming pared 3 bases from V and 6 bases from J, leaving 11 bases between. CDR1 is GTSNPN, CDR2 SVGIG, per germline (reference sequence). This CDR3 region has 13 residues. The CDR3 DNA is TGTGCCTGGAGCGTAGGCGGCCCCGGGGAGCTGTTTTTT. It codes for CAWSVGGPGELFF.

The chain is built from TRBV7-2 and TRBJ2-4; D remains ambiguous. There are 12 residues in the CDR3. Germline assignment: CDR1 SGHTA and CDR2 FQGNSA. V gave up 1 base and J gave up 10 bases, with 8 bases separating them. CDR3 in amino acids: CASSLVGGIQYF. In DNA form, the CDR3 reads TGTGCCAGCAGCTTAGTCGGCGGTATTCAGTACTTC.

This chain joins TRBV28 and TRBJ1-3; unclear D gene. The CDR3 is 15 amino acids. V was trimmed by 6 bases and J by 0 bases, leaving 12 bases between them. Germline lookup yields CDR1 MDHEN and CDR2 SYDVKM. CDR3 protein: CASSSGEASGNTIYF. The DNA for the CDR3 is TGTGCCAGCAGCTCCGGGGAGGCCTCTGGAAACACCATATATTTT.